A single T cell receptor beta chain is shown here with its context. It has no known antigen specificity. No qualities accompany the bases; no much larger clone lies one base away. The immunoSEQ Assay, a bias-controlled multiplex PCR, was used to amplify TCRbeta CDR3 regions from genomic DNA. The authors' pipeline ran thus. The number of nucleated cells in each sample was estimated from the amplification of reference gene primers within the assay. To quantify the absolute abundance of each unique TCRbeta CDR3 rearrangement, sequence reads were collapsed and filtered. For each sample, productive Simpson clonality was calculated as the square root of Simpson's diversity index across productive rearrangements. The source is immuneACCESS, and TCRdb retained only in-frame sequences with V and J called. Part of the clones is not carried over; for the studies checked, unresolved V genes explain less than half of this, and the remainder is unexplained. For V, J and clone size, that table is used; D and trimming come from the DNA. The table for this sample lists roughly 99,000 clones; around 90% of them were counted only once. Roughly 1.3% of the sample goes to the ten largest clones.

The source of the sample is a study of blood T cell repertoires in COVID-19 (dated by TCRdb to about 2020). Notes on the research overall: Collaborator samples came from the United States, Italy and Spain and covered acute and convalescent phases of COVID-19. The prospective study material was composed of cDNA or gDNA derived from T cells, B-cell-depleted T cells, or PBMCs. Deeply sampled blood TCRbeta repertoires from subjects exposed to, actively infected with, or recovered from COVID-19 were included in the dataset. A freely available public database, intended as a resource for researchers studying the immune response to SARS-CoV-2, is where the repertoires were released. The samples were drawn from the first 160 participants of the ongoing ImmuneRACE study and from 1,200 or so subjects provided by 6 global collaborators. Nearly every sample came with metadata listing a de-identified subject ID, COVID-19 status, age in years and sex. Where available, HLA class I and class II types were taken from metadata supplied by the sample provider and were not determined by assay-based typing. General study outcomes and caveats: The amount of clinical and demographic metadata varied by source and participant and was provided uncurated.

Unmatched junction bases come to 3, with V trimmed by 2 bases and J by 7 bases. The CDR3 numbers 14 residues from cysteine through phenylalanine. CDR3 DNA only is kept here, 42 bases in frame from base 1. CDR1 and CDR2, looked up from the germline V gene (reference sequence), are GTSNPN and SVGIG. The collaborating institutions used their own protocols to collect whole blood in K2EDTA tubes. Collaborator samples were shipped for TCRbeta analysis as frozen whole blood, isolated PBMCs, or DNA extracted from either sample type. Specimen: peripheral blood. The clonotype was recovered from a woman aged 30 to 39 with acute or convalescent COVID-19. The chain couples TRBV30 to TRBJ1-6, with 9 central nucleotides matching TRBD1. CDR3 sequence: CAWSIGTGNSPLHF. The sequenced DNA is TGTGCCTGGAGTATCGGGACAGGGAATTCACCCCTCCACTTT.